Sequencing of this T cell receptor beta chain was carried out in a study of low-dose radiotherapy and immunotherapy resistance in tumors. Study-wide context: Each fraction for Cohort 1 was 0.5 Gy, given every 2 weeks, and the total came to 6.5 Gy. On an every-two-weeks schedule, patients received intravenous nivolumab 240 mg, along with ipilimumab 1 mg/kg every six weeks.

With TRAV- and TRBV-specific primers, first-strand cDNA was made, covering the alpha and beta chains. TCRs were put through roughly 19 PCR cycles of amplification with Phusion. A constant-region primer and the V-primer adapter served as the primer pair. mRNA isolates were amplified via in vitro transcription. One entry per CDR3 protein results from TCRdb running MiXCR on the reads. The profile shows 95,000 to 100,000 distinct CDR3 sequences, less than 25% of them singletons. Time point given: after trial treatment. Treatment in this sample: LDRT plus nivolumab, ipilimumab, low-dose cyclophosphamide and aspirin (RACIN trial). The donors' treatment consisted of nivolumab, ipilimumab, aspirin, low-dose cyclophosphamide and low-dose radiotherapy. This clonotype turned up a few times. Trimming took off 5 bases at V and 0 bases at J, with 13 bases between the two ends. The germline CDR1 and CDR2 sequences are MNHEY and SMNVEV (reference sequence). CDR3 size: 16 residues.

The chain joins TRBV27 to TRBJ1-4; TRBD1 might be the D (5 bases). The receptor was derived from a male donor with prostate cancer. The sample was PBMCs, taken after low-dose radiotherapy plus immunotherapy. This CDR3 reads CASSAYGGATNEKLFF. The DNA of the CDR3 is TGTGCCAGCAGTGCCTATGGGGGGGCAACTAATGAAAAACTGTTTTTT.